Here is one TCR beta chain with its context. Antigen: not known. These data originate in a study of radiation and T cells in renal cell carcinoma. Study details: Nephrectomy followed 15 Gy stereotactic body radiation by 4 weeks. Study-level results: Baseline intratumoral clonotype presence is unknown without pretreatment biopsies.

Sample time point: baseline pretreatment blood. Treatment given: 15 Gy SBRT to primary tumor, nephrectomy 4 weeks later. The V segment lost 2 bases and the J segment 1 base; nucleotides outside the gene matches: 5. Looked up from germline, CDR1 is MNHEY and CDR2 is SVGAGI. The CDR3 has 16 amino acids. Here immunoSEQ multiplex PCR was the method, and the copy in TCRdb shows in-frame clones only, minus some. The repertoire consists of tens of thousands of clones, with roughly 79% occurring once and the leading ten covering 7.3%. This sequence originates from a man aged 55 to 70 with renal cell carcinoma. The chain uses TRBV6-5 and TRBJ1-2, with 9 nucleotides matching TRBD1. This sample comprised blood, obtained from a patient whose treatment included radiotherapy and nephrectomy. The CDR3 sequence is CASSYGQGSINYGYTF. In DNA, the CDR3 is TGTGCCAGCAGTTACGGACAGGGGTCAATTAACTATGGCTACACCTTC.